The 9 T cell receptor beta chains below come from one sample, sequenced in a study of response to subunit inactivated influenza vaccine. TCRdb analysed the RT-PCR reads with MiXCR anew, one entry per CDR3 protein. The data contain 550,000 to 650,000 distinct CDR3 sequences, 12% of them singletons. The specimen was PBMCs from blood, collected on the day of vaccination. These receptors all come from a man in his fifties or sixties who received an inactivated influenza vaccine.

This clonotype was counted at least ten times. As DNA, the CDR3 is TGTGCCAGCAGCTTAGTCTCCGGGCCGCGTCACCCACCCCTCCACTTT. This encodes CASSLVSGPRHPPLHF. The V and J genes are TRBV11-2 and TRBJ1-6; D gene ambiguous. The CDR3 contains 16 residues. Trimming left V 1 base short and J 11 bases short, with 18 bases between. Germline-derived CDR1 and CDR2 are SGHAT and FQNNGV.

This clonotype was seen a handful of times. The chain uses TRBV12-3 or TRBV12-4 and TRBJ2-2; TRBD2 agrees at 8 bases. This CDR3 spans 16 amino acids. V shed 4 bases, J shed 3 bases, and the junction held 7 bases outside the gene matches. CDR3 loop: CASSSTSRGDTGELFF. The DNA of the CDR3 is TGTGCCAGCAGTTCTACCTCGCGGGGGGACACCGGGGAGCTGTTTTTT.

This clonotype was picked up many times. The chain combines TRBV28 with TRBJ2-7, with 7 positions matching TRBD1. CDR1 and CDR2 (germline): MDHEN, SYDVKM. With 7 bases clipped from V and 5 bases from J, the junction kept 5 bases outside the gene matches. The CDR3 is made up of 12 amino acids. The CDR3 DNA reads as TGTGCCAGCAAGACAGGGTTCGACGAGCAGTACTTC. Amino acids: CASKTGFDEQYF.

This clonotype is a singleton in its sample. J is TRBJ2-5 and V is TRBV28, with D perhaps TRBD2 (5 bases). Germline loops: CDR1 MDHEN, CDR2 SYDVKM. The CDR3 extends over 13 amino acids. V was clipped by 7 bases and J by 7 bases, with 16 bases between them. CDR3 in DNA: TGTGCCAGCAACCCCCGGGGTGTTGGGACCCAGTACTTC. Translated: CASNPRGVGTQYF.

This clonotype has only a few counts. This chain uses TRBV7-9 with TRBJ2-7; 11 bases line up with TRBD1. The CDR3 length is 15 residues. J was trimmed by 5 bases and V by 5 bases; bases with no gene match: 8. Per germline, CDR1 SEHNR and CDR2 FQNEAQ (reference sequence). CDR3 nucleotide sequence: TGTGCCAGCAGCCACCGGGACAGGGGGACCCACGAGCAGTACTTC. Translating gives CASSHRDRGTHEQYF.

This clonotype was detected ten times or more. The genes are TRBV6-1 and TRBJ1-5; possible D gene TRBD1, 6 bases. Germline values: CDR1 MNHNS, CDR2 SASEGT. The CDR3 contains 16 residues. Trimming removed 5 bases from V and 4 bases from J, with 18 bases in between. The CDR3 is CASSRTTGPTNQPQHF. CDR3 sequence (DNA): TGTGCCAGCAGTAGGACAACAGGGCCCACTAATCAGCCCCAGCATTTT.

At least ten counts were recorded for this clonotype. The chain is built from TRBV28 and TRBJ2-1; D is possibly TRBD1 (5 bases). Germline values: CDR1 MDHEN, CDR2 SYDVKM. The CDR3 runs 11 residues. Between the trimmed V and J ends, which lost 4 bases and 10 bases, there was a span of 8 bases. The DNA of the CDR3 is TGTGCCAGCAGTTCGACAGTGGAGCAGTTCTTC. Its translation is CASSSTVEQFF.

This clonotype occurred a few times. The genes are TRBV10-3 and TRBJ1-3; D is unclear. This CDR3 has 13 residues. Germline CDR1 reads ENHRY; CDR2 reads SYGVKD. V dropped 3 bases and J dropped 5 bases, with 8 bases sitting between them. The CDR3 loop reads CAISDVERNTIYF. CDR3 in DNA: TGTGCCATCAGTGACGTCGAAAGAAACACCATATATTTT.

This clonotype came up a few times. The CDR3 spells CASSPIGGYNEQFF. CDR3 nucleotide sequence: TGTGCCAGCAGCCCCATAGGGGGATACAATGAGCAGTTCTTC. The rearrangement joins TRBV2 to TRBJ2-1; tentatively, D is TRBD1 (6 bases). Looked up from germline, CDR1 is SNHLY and CDR2 is FYNNEI. V lost 6 bases and J 4 bases, leaving 13 bases between the germline ends. This CDR3 has 14 amino acids.